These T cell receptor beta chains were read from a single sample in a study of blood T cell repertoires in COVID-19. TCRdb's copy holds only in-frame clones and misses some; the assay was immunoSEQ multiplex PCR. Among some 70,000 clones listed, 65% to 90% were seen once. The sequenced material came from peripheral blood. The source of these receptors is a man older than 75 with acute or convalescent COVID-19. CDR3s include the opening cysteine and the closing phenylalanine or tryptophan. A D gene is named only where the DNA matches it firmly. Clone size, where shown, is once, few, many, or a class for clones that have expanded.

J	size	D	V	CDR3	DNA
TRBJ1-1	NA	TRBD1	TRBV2	CASSPGQGNTEAFF	TGTGCCAGCAGTCCTGGACAGGGGAACACTGAAGCTTTCTTT
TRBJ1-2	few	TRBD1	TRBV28	CASSSTGGNAGYTF	TGTGCCAGCAGTTCCACAGGGGGCAACGCTGGCTACACCTTC
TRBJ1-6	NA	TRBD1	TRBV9	CASSPSTGTAAPLHF	TGTGCCAGCAGCCCTTCGACCGGGACAGCTGCACCCCTCCACTTT
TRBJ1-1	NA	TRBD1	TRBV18	CASSPLGDSLGFF	TGTGCCAGCTCACCCCTAGGGGACAGTCTGGGTTTCTTT
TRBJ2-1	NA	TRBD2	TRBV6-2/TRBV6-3	CASSSGSSYNEQFF	TGTGCCAGCAGTAGCGGGAGTTCCTACAATGAGCAGTTCTTC
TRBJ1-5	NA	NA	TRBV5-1	CASSLGGGRDNQPQHF	TGCGCCAGCAGCTTGGGCGGGGGAAGGGACAATCAGCCCCAGCATTTT
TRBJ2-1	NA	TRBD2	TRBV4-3	CASSLGTSGWNEQFF	TGCGCCAGCAGCCTAGGGACTAGCGGGTGGAATGAGCAGTTCTTC
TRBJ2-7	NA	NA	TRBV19	CASSSSTGAYEQYF	TGTGCCAGTAGCTCTTCGACAGGAGCCTACGAGCAGTACTTC
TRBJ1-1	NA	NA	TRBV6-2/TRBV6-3	CASSRPGGSNTEAFF	TGTGCCAGCAGCAGACCGGGGGGGAGCAACACTGAAGCTTTCTTT
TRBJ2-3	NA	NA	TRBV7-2	CASSSAPVANTDTQYF	TGTGCCAGCAGCTCCGCCCCTGTAGCGAACACAGATACGCAGTATTTT
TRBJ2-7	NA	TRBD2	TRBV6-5	CASRREGRDEQYF	TGTGCCAGCAGGCGGGAGGGCCGAGACGAGCAGTACTTC
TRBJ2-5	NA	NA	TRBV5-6	CASSLAGSGETQYF	TGTGCCAGCAGCCTGGCTGGGTCGGGAGAGACCCAGTACTTC
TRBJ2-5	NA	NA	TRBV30	CAWSRQEETQYF	TGTGCCTGGAGTCGGCAGGAAGAGACCCAGTACTTC
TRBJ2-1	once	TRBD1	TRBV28	CASSLTGEVHEQFF	TGTGCCAGCAGTTTGACAGGGGAGGTCCATGAGCAGTTCTTC
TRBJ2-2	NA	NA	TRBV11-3	CASSPTVTGELFF	TGTGCCAGCAGCCCCACTGTTACCGGGGAGCTGTTTTTT
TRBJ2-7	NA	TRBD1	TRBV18	CASSPQGAGFSYEQYF	TGTGCCAGCTCACCACAGGGGGCCGGCTTTTCCTACGAGCAGTACTTC
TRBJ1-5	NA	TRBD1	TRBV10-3	CAISDVGGAPGYSNQPQHF	TGTGCCATCAGTGATGTAGGGGGCGCCCCTGGTTATAGCAATCAGCCCCAGCATTTT
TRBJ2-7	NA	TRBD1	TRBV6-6	CASRGGQGVHEQYF	TGTGCCAGCAGAGGGGGACAGGGGGTCCACGAGCAGTACTTC
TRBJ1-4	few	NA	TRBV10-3	CAISEQGATNEKLFF	TGTGCCATCAGCGAGCAGGGTGCAACTAATGAAAAACTGTTTTTT
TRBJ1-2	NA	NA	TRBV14	CASSLGDYGYTF	TGTGCCAGCAGCCTAGGGGATTATGGCTACACCTTC
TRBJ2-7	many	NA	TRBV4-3	CASSQTGTVSSYEQYF	TGCGCCAGCAGCCAAACCGGGACTGTCAGCTCCTACGAGCAGTACTTC
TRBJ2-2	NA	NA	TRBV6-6	CAIPQGSDTGELFF	TGTGCCATCCCTCAGGGGTCGGACACCGGGGAGCTGTTTTTT
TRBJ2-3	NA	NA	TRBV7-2	CASSAARKRGDTQYF	TGTGCCAGCAGCGCCGCGCGGAAGCGTGGAGATACGCAGTATTTT
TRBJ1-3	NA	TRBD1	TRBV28	CASSFLDRGRYGNTIYF	TGTGCCAGCAGTTTCCTGGACAGGGGCCGATATGGAAACACCATATATTTT
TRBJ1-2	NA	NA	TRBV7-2	CASSYTDSGYGYTF	TGTGCCAGCAGCTACACGGACAGCGGCTATGGCTACACCTTC
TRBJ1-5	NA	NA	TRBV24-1	CATSDLTVMQPQHF	TGTGCCACCAGTGATCTCACAGTTATGCAGCCCCAGCATTTT
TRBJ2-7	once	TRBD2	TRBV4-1	CASSLQPGTSLYEQYF	TGCGCCAGCAGCCTACAACCCGGGACTAGTTTGTACGAGCAGTACTTC
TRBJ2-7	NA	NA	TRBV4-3	CASSQTLALSSYEQYF	TGCGCCAGCAGCCAAACGCTAGCGCTCAGCTCCTACGAGCAGTACTTC
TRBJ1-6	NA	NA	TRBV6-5	CASSYSSGHNSPLHF	TGTGCCAGCAGTTATAGCTCAGGGCATAATTCACCCCTCCACTTT
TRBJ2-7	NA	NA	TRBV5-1	CASSLAPRETGWYEQYF	TGCGCCAGCAGCTTGGCCCCCCGGGAGACGGGGTGGTACGAGCAGTACTTC
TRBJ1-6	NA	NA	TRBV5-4	CASSLGASSYNSPLHF	TGTGCCAGCAGCCTTGGGGCGAGCTCCTATAATTCACCCCTCCACTTT
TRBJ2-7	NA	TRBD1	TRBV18	CASSTDRDGYEQYF	TGTGCCAGCTCAACGGACAGGGATGGGTACGAGCAGTACTTC
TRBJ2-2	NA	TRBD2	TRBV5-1	CASSLTSGRKSGELFF	TGCGCCAGCAGCTTGACTAGCGGGAGGAAAAGCGGGGAGCTGTTTTTT
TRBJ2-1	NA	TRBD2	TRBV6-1	CASSGAPSGRDNEQFF	TGTGCCAGCAGTGGCGCGCCTAGCGGGAGAGACAATGAGCAGTTCTTC
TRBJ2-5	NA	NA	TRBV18	CASSLEEIIQGTQYF	TGTGCCAGCTCACTTGAAGAGATTATCCAGGGGACCCAGTACTTC
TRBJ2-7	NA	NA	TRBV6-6	CASSRLPWAGNSYEQYF	TGTGCCAGCAGTCGCCTCCCTTGGGCGGGGAACTCCTACGAGCAGTACTTC
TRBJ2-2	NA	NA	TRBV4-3	CASSQDLARKYTGELFF	TGCGCCAGCAGCCAAGATCTCGCCAGAAAATACACCGGGGAGCTGTTTTTT
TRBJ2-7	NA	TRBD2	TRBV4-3	CASSQELADYEQYF	TGCGCCAGCAGCCAAGAACTAGCGGACTACGAGCAGTACTTC
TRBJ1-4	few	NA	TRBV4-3	CASSQDLREKLFF	TGCGCCAGCAGCCAAGACTTGAGGGAAAAACTGTTTTTT
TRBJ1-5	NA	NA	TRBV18	CASSSGNQPQHF	TGTGCCAGCTCGTCGGGCAATCAGCCCCAGCATTTT
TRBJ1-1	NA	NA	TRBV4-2	CASSQRDKDTEAFF	TGTGCCAGCAGCCAAAGGGACAAAGACACTGAAGCTTTCTTT
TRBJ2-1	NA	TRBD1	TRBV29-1	CSVAGDRAYNEQFF	TGCAGCGTTGCAGGGGACAGGGCGTACAATGAGCAGTTCTTC
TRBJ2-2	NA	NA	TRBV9	CASSVGGGNTGELFF	TGTGCCAGCAGCGTAGGTGGCGGGAACACCGGGGAGCTGTTTTTT
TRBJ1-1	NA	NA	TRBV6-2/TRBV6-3	CASSALVDTEAFF	TGTGCCAGCAGTGCCTTGGTAGACACTGAAGCTTTCTTT
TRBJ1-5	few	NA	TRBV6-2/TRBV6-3	CASSYSISRDNQPQHF	TGTGCCAGCAGTTACTCGATAAGCAGGGATAATCAGCCCCAGCATTTT
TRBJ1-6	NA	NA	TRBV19	CASMPMSSYNSPLHF	TGTGCCAGTATGCCCATGAGCTCCTATAATTCACCCCTCCACTTT
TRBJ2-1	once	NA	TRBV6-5	CASSYGPGYNEQFF	TGTGCCAGCAGTTACGGGCCGGGGTACAATGAGCAGTTCTTC
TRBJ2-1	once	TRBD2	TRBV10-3	CAISEVTSGRGGNEQFF	TGTGCCATCAGTGAGGTGACTAGCGGGAGGGGTGGCAATGAGCAGTTCTTC
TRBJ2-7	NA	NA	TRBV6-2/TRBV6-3	CASSPDRGLLAGEDEQYF	TGTGCCAGCAGCCCGGACAGGGGGCTGCTAGCGGGAGAAGACGAGCAGTACTTC
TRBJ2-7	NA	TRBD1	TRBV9	CASSPRDRSSYEQYF	TGTGCCAGCAGCCCCCGGGACAGAAGCTCCTACGAGCAGTACTTC
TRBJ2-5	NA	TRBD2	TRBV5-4	CASSAWTSGSETQYF	TGTGCCAGCAGCGCCTGGACTAGCGGGAGCGAGACCCAGTACTTC
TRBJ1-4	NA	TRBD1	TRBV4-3	CASSLGTGVEKLFF	TGCGCCAGCAGTTTGGGGACAGGGGTGGAAAAACTGTTTTTT
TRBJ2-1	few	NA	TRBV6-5	CASSYVARGAEQFF	TGTGCCAGCAGTTACGTCGCCAGGGGGGCGGAGCAGTTCTTC
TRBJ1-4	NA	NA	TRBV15	CATSRQGAGKLFF	TGTGCCACCAGCAGACAGGGTGCAGGAAAACTGTTTTTT
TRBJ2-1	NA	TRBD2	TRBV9	CASSVDLAGGPGQFF	TGTGCCAGCAGCGTAGATCTAGCGGGAGGGCCGGGGCAGTTCTTC
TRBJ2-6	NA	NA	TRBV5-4	CASSLVTTSGANVLTF	TGTGCCAGCAGCTTGGTTACAACCTCTGGGGCCAACGTCCTGACTTTC
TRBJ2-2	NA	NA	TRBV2	CASRADIGELFF	TGTGCCAGCAGAGCAGACATCGGGGAGCTGTTTTTT
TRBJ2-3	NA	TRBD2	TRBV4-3	CASSQDSAGGPTDTQYF	TGCGCCAGCAGCCAAGATTCAGCGGGGGGGCCCACAGATACGCAGTATTTT
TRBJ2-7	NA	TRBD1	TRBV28	CASGQGPAEQYF	TGTGCCTCGGGACAGGGTCCAGCCGAGCAGTACTTC
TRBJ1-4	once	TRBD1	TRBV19	CASSLTGQTGEKLFF	TGTGCCAGTAGCCTAACGGGACAGACTGGCGAAAAACTGTTTTTT